The T cell receptor beta chain under discussion was sequenced for a study of a mutant IDH1 vaccine in newly diagnosed glioma. At the level of the study: Vaccination followed radiotherapy alone by 4-6 weeks, or accompanied temozolomide cycles. Most patients had received both radiotherapy and temozolomide, the prior options being radiotherapy, temozolomide, or both. Study-level points and caveats: Changes to the top peripheral T cell clonotypes appeared unrelated to pseudoprogression.

Using immunoSEQ multiplex PCR, the repertoire was profiled, and TCRdb retains in-frame clones only, with some absent. The profile shows 35,000 to 45,000 clones, 60% to 75% of them singletons. As regards this clone: Its antigen is still unknown.

Time point in this sample: week 47, end of study. Doses comprised 300 ug of mutant IDH1 20-mer peptide each, plus topical imiquimod. The input for sequencing was PBMCs, taken from a glioma patient whose treatment included an IDH1 peptide vaccine. The TCR originated in a man in his forties with glioma.

CDR3 bases: TGTGCCAGCAGCTTTAAAGGGACAGATACGCAGTATTTT. Translated, it gives CASSFKGTDTQYF. The gene calls are TRBV7-9 and TRBJ2-3, with no clear D. The CDR3 has 13 amino acids. V was trimmed by 3 bases and J by 3 bases, leaving 7 bases between them. CDR1 and CDR2 (germline): SEHNR, FQNEAQ (reference sequence).